This T cell receptor beta chain is from a study of T cell changes during pregnancy in multiple sclerosis. Between the trimmed V and J ends, which lost 5 bases and 5 bases, there was a span of 9 bases. Germline V lookup: CDR1 SEHNR, CDR2 FQNEAQ (reference sequence). This CDR3 has 12 amino acids. The table came from immunoSEQ multiplex PCR; TCRdb's copy has only in-frame clones and leaves some out. This table holds tens of thousands of clones, about 95% found once. The material sequenced was peripheral blood, taken in the third trimester of pregnancy. The chain links TRBV7-9 to TRBJ1-1; no clear D. The TCR originated in a female donor with multiple sclerosis, enrolled in a pregnancy study. The CDR3 DNA reads as TGTGCCAGCAGCGACAAGAGTACTGAAGCTTTCTTT. It is translated as CASSDKSTEAFF.